This T cell receptor (beta chain) appears in the sequencing data of a study of T cell responses to AZD1222 COVID-19 vaccine (dated by TCRdb to the early 2020s). General notes on the study: A total of just over 230 trial participants underwent TCR sequencing, of whom 200 to 220 received two doses of AZD1222 and 26 received two doses of the MenACWY control vaccine. Trial participants were enrolled into age subgroups of 18-55, 56-69 and 70-plus years, which contained approximately 150, 28 and 58 TCR-sequenced participants, respectively.

The CDR3 sequence holds 12 residues, the cysteine and phenylalanine included. CDR3 DNA is the only sequence kept; it has 36 bases, read in frame from the first base. The trim is 5 bases for V and 5 bases for J, with a gap of 8 bases between the germline ends. Taken from the germline V gene, the CDR1 and CDR2 loops are KGHDR and SFDVKD. The CDR3 regions of human TCRbeta chains were analyzed by immunosequencing. As for the authors' bioinformatics: Repertoire TCRs were checked for matches against a reference library of SARS-CoV-2-specific TCRs that had been generated using the MIRA antigen-specificity platform. Breadth meant the fraction of unique TCRs that were SARS-CoV-2-associated, whereas depth meant the fraction of total T cells that were SARS-CoV-2-associated. Using the MIRA data, each spike-specific TCR was mapped to the spike region that the TCR reacts to and placed in a CD4 or CD8 class. Log10-transformed breadth and depth values were compared by one-way ANOVA with Sidak's multiple comparisons tests. TCRdb's version of the immuneACCESS table is confined to in-frame rearrangements and falls short of the full clone set. An unresolved V gene accounts for under half of the shortfall where checked; the remainder is of unknown origin. V and J calls and clone size follow that table, whereas D and trimming were derived from the DNA. The sample table contains 140,000 to 150,000 clones; only one count was recorded for about 94% of them. In total, the top ten clones hold 4% of the sample.

The full study reports these points: Participants were mostly white British, with more females than males. The authors suggested clonal diversity may have been underestimated. The vaccine-associated CD4 TCRs covered the entire spike protein, and the dominant responses fell in regions 160-218 and 743-854. Conclusions about previously exposed vaccinees were limited because only 5 or 6 AZD1222 recipients were SARS-CoV-2 seropositive at baseline. In the small 56-69-year group, the increase in depth fell short of significance, most likely because of low power. Reportedly, almost half of the unique spike-specific TCRs recognized epitopes lying outside the regions that are mutated in the B.1.351 and B.1.1.7 variants. Because no day 14 peak-response samples were available, the repertoires could be characterized only after the peak T cell response. A significant rise in spike-specific TCR breadth and depth was observed after two AZD1222 doses relative to day 0 and relative to MenACWY recipients.

As to this clone: Its antigen has not been determined. The sample holds no much larger clone one base away, and base qualities are not on file.

Taken with the paper, the label for time point translates to: about 28 days (+/-7) after the second vaccine dose. AZD1222 recipients given second doses at about 4 weeks or at about 12 weeks were pooled, since spike-specific TCR depth and breadth were not found to differ between the two schedules. The vaccinee samples were drawn from two UK trials, COV001 and COV002, one of which was a single-blind randomized controlled phase 2/3 trial testing AZD1222 (ChAdOx1 nCoV-19) in healthy adults. For TCRbeta chain sequencing, PBMC samples were collected from trial participants at day 0 and at day 28 after the second dose.

The clonotype comes from an adult who received the AZD1222 COVID-19 vaccine. The sample was peripheral blood, taken 28 days after the second AZD1222 dose. Here the chain combines TRBV24-1 and TRBJ1-2; no D gene can be assigned with confidence. The bases are TGTGCCACCAGTGTGGCAGGTTATGGCTACACCTTC. Translation gives CATSVAGYGYTF.